Presented here are 10 T cell receptor beta chains from one specimen sequenced in a study of shared clonotypes between healthy human individuals. Sequenced by immunoSEQ multiplex PCR; TCRdb stores in-frame clones only, minus some. The sample lists 2.3 million or so clones, approximately 93% occurring once. Sequencing used naive CD4+ T cells from PBMCs. Subset here: CD45RA+ positively selected. The receptors originated from a man aged 18-30 years in good health. Some clones in this sample may be carry-over from other donors' samples.

The chain links TRBV2 to TRBJ2-1; no reliable D call. The CDR3 is 13 residues long. Germline V CDR1 and CDR2: SNHLY, FYNNEI. Trimming removed 2 bases from V and 8 bases from J, with 10 bases in between. The CDR3 coding sequence is TGTGCCAGCAGTGAAAGGGTACGGGATGAGCAGTTCTTC. Amino acid sequence: CASSERVRDEQFF.

V is TRBV28 and J is TRBJ1-1; 7 positions match TRBD1. Trimming at V came to 3 bases and at J to 1 base, leaving 5 bases not matched to a gene. This CDR3 has 15 residues. Looked up from germline, CDR1 is MDHEN and CDR2 is SYDVKM. DNA for the CDR3: TGTGCCAGCAGTTTGTGGACAGGCCGGAACACTGAAGCTTTCTTT. Protein sequence: CASSLWTGRNTEAFF.

This sequence joins TRBV7-3 and TRBJ2-1; TRBD2 agrees at 11 bases. The CDR3 runs to 17 residues. V was pared by 0 bases and J by 3 bases, with 4 bases of the junction left unmatched. CDR1 is SGHTA and CDR2 is FQGTGA in the germline V gene. The CDR3 DNA reads TGTGCCAGCAGCTTAACAGCTAGCGGGGGGCACTACAATGAGCAGTTCTTC. Its translation: CASSLTASGGHYNEQFF.

The V call is TRBV5-1, the J call TRBJ2-3; tentative D call: TRBD2 (5 bases). The CDR3 loop spans 13 amino acids. V was cut by 4 bases and J by 4 bases, with 10 bases left in between. The V gene's germline CDR1 is SGHRS and CDR2 YFSETQ. CDR3 nucleotide sequence: TGCGCCAGCAGCGCGATACTAGCAGATACGCAGTATTTT. This translates into CASSAILADTQYF.

The chain has TRBV15 and TRBJ2-7; 7 bases align to TRBD1. Germline-derived CDR1 and CDR2 are LNHNV and YYDKDF (reference sequence). The CDR3 has 13 residues. After removal of 9 bases from V and 0 bases from J, the junction contained 5 bases not matched to a gene. This CDR3 reads CATSTGNSYEQYF. The CDR3 coding sequence is TGTGCCACTTCGACAGGGAACTCCTACGAGCAGTACTTC.

The J gene is TRBJ1-2, the V gene TRBV10-3; D is unclear. The CDR3 loop spans 17 amino acids. Deletions cut 3 bases from V and 8 bases from J, with 25 bases between. CDR1 and CDR2 (germline): ENHRY, SYGVKD. The CDR3 nucleotides are TGTGCCATCAGTGAAGTACCGGCCGATGGCCCTTTGGGGGGCTACACCTTC. This translates into CAISEVPADGPLGGYTF.

The table lists this clone with a count of one. V gene TRBV10-3 combines with J gene TRBJ2-7; tentative D call: TRBD1 (6 bases). Between the trimmed V and J ends, which lost 0 bases and 3 bases, there was a span of 15 bases. CDR3 length equals 16 residues. The germline V gene has CDR1 ENHRY and CDR2 SYGVKD. As DNA, the CDR3 is TGTGCCATCAGTGAGTCAGAAAACAGGGTCGGCTACGAGCAGTACTTC. As protein: CAISESENRVGYEQYF.

As for this clone: The germline gene is not matched at one end of the junction; a read error may be the cause. This chain joins TRBV7-2 and TRBJ1-1; D is unresolved. From germline, CDR1 is SGHTA and CDR2 FQGNSA. This CDR3 is built from 13 residues. The CDR3 DNA sequence: TGTGCCAGCAGCTTAAGGCTGTCCTCTGAGGCTTTCTTT. Amino acids: CASSLRLSSEAFF.

J is TRBJ2-1 and V is TRBV7-3; D is possibly TRBD2 (6 bases). CDR3 length: 13 amino acids. Germline lookup yields CDR1 SGHTA and CDR2 FQGTGA. V was cut by 5 bases and J by 9 bases, with 14 bases left in between. CDR3 protein: CASSARRGGEQFF. For the CDR3, the DNA is TGTGCCAGCAGCGCAAGGCGGGGTGGTGAGCAGTTCTTC.

The chain recombines TRBV4-2 with TRBJ1-1; TRBD1 is a possible D gene (6 bases). V gave up 4 bases and J gave up 3 bases, with 27 bases separating them. The CDR3 spans 19 residues. Germline V gene lookup returns CDR1 LGHNA and CDR2 YNFKEQ. The CDR3: CASSPVLNGQGLRDTEAFF. The CDR3 DNA sequence: TGTGCCAGCAGCCCAGTATTAAATGGCCAGGGGCTGAGGGACACTGAAGCTTTCTTT.